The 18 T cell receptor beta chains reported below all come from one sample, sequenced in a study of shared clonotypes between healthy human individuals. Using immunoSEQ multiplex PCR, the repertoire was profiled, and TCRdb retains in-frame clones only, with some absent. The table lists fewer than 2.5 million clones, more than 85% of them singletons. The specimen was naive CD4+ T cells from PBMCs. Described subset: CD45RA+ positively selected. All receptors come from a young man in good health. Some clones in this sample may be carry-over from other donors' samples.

The CDR3 DNA follows: TGCAGCGTTGAAGGATCGGGACAAAGTTTCTTC. Its protein is CSVEGSGQSFF. The chain joins TRBV29-1 to TRBJ2-1; D perhaps matches TRBD1 (6 bases). This CDR3 has 11 residues. Trimming shortened V by 1 base and J by 16 bases, and 14 bases separated the two germline ends. Germline values: CDR1 SQVTM, CDR2 ANQGSEA.

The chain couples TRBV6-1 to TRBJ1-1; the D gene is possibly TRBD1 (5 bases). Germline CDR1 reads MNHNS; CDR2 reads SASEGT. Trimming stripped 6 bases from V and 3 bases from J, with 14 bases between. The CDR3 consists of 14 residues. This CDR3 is CASSLNGGDTEAFF. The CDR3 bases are TGTGCCAGCAGCCTTAATGGGGGTGACACTGAAGCTTTCTTT.

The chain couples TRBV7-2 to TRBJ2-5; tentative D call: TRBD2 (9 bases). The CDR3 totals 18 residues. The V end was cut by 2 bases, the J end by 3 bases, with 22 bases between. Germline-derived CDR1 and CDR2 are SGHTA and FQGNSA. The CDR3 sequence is CASSLQGAGGPVEETQYF. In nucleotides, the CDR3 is TGTGCCAGCAGCTTACAGGGGGCGGGAGGGCCGGTGGAAGAGACCCAGTACTTC.

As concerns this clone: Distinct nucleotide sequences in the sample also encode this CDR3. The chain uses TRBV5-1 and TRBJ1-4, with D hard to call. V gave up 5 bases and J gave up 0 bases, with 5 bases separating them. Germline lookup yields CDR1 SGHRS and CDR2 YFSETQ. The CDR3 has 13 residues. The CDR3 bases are TGCGCCAGCAGTCCGACAACTAATGAAAAACTGTTTTTT. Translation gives CASSPTTNEKLFF.

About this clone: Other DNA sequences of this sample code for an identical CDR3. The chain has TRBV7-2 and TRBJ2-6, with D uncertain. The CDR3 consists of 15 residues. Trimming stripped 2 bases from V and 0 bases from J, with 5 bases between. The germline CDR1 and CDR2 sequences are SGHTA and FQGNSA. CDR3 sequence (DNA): TGTGCCAGCAGCTTAAGAGACTCTGGGGCCAACGTCCTGACTTTC. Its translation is CASSLRDSGANVLTF. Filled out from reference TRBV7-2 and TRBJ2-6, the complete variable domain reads GAGVSQSPSNKVTEKGKDVELRCDPISGHTALYWYRQSLGQGLEFLIYFQGNSAPDKSGLPSDRFSAERTGGSVSTLTIQRTQQEDSAVYLCASSLRDSGANVLTFGAGSRLTVL.

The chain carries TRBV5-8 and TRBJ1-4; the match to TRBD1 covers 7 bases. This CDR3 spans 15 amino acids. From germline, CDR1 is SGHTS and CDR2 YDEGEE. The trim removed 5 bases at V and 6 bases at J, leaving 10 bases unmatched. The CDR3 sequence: CASSSEGAAYEKLFF. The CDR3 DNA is TGTGCCAGCAGTTCCGAGGGGGCCGCGTATGAAAAACTGTTTTTT.

Here the CDR3 DNA reads TGTGCCAGCAGCTTATTGTCTAGCGGGAGCCCCGGGGAGCTGTTTTTT. It yields the protein CASSLLSSGSPGELFF. This rearrangement joins TRBV7-3 to TRBJ2-2; 10 bases are a match to TRBD2. The CDR3 is 16 amino acids. The J segment lost 6 bases and the V segment lost 2 bases, leaving 6 bases of the junction unmatched. Germline V gene data show CDR1 as SGHTA and CDR2 as FQGTGA.

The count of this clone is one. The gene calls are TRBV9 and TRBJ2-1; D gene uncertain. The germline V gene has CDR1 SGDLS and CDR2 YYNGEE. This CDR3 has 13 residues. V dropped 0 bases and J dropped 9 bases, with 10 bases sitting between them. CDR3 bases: TGTGCCAGCAGCGTAGTTTCTGACACTGAGCAGTTCTTC. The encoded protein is CASSVVSDTEQFF. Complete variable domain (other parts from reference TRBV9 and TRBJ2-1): DSGVTQTPKHLITATGQRVTLRCSPRSGDLSVYWYQQSLDQGLQFLIQYYNGEERAKGNILERFSAQQFPDLHSELNLSSLELGDSALYFCASSVVSDTEQFFGPGTRLTVL.

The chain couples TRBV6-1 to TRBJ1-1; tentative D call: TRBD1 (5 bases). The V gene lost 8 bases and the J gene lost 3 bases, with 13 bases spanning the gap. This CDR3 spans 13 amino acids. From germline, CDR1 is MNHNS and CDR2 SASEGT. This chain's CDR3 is CASSWGEYTEAFF. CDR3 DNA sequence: TGTGCCAGCTCCTGGGGGGAGTACACTGAAGCTTTCTTT.

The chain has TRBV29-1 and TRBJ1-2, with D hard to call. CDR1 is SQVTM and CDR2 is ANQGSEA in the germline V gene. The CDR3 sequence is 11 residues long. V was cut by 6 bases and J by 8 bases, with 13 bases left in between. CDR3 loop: CSVLGSEGYTF. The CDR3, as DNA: TGCAGCGTGTTGGGGTCCGAGGGCTACACCTTC.

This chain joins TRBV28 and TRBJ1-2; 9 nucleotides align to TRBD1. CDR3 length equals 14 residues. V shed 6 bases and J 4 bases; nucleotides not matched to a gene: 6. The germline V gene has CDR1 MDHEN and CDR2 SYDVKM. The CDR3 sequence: CASSSGDRAYGYTF. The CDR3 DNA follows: TGTGCCAGCAGCTCCGGGGACAGGGCCTATGGCTACACCTTC.

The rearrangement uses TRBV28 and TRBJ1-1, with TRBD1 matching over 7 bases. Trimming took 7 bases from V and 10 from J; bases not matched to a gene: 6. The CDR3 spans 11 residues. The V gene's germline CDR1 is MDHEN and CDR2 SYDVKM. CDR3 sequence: CASTHRQGAFF. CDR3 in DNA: TGTGCCAGCACCCACCGACAGGGAGCTTTCTTT.

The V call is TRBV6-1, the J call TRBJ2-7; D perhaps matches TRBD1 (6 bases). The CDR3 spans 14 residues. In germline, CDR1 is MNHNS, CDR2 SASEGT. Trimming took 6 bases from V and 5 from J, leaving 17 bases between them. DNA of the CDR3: TGTGCCAGCAGGATGTGGCAGGGGTACAACGAGCAGTACTTC. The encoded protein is CASRMWQGYNEQYF.

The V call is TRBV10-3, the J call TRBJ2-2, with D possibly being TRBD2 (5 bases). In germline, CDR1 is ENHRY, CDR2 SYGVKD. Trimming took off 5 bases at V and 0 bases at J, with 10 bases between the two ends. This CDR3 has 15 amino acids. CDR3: CAISRGTPNTGELFF. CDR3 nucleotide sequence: TGTGCCATCAGTCGGGGTACACCGAACACCGGGGAGCTGTTTTTT.

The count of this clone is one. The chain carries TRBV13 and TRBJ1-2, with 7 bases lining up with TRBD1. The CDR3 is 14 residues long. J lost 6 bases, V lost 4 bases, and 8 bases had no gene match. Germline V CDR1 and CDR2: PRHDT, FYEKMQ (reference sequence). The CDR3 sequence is CASSYRTGFNGYTF. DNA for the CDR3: TGTGCCAGCAGCTACCGGACAGGCTTTAATGGCTACACCTTC.

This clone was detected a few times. CDR3 residues: CAFQTSVSNQPQHF. CDR3 nucleotide sequence: TGTGCCTTCCAAACGAGCGTCAGCAATCAGCCCCAGCATTTT. V is TRBV30 and J is TRBJ1-5; no definite D call. V was pared by 7 bases and J by 1 base, with 14 bases between. Germline V gene lookup returns CDR1 GTSNPN and CDR2 SVGIG (reference sequence). CDR3 length: 14 amino acids.

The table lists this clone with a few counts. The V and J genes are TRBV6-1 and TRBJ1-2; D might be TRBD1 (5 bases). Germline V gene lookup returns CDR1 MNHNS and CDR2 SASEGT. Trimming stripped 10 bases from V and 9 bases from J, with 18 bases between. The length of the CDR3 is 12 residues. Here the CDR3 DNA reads TGTGCCACTCAGTGGGGGTCGGGGCGCTACACCTTC. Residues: CATQWGSGRYTF.

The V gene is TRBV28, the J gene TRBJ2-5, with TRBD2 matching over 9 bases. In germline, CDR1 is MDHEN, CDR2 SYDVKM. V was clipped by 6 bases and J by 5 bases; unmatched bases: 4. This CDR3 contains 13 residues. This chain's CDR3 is CASSGLATETQYF. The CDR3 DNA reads TGTGCCAGCAGCGGACTAGCGACGGAGACCCAGTACTTC.